Listed here is a single TCR beta chain. Its specificity is unknown. This entry comes from a study of T-cell memory formation after mild COVID-19. Overall study: Largely donor-specific sequence clusters came from a couple of donors.

Study-wide points: Some SARS-CoV-2-responding clones were already detected in memory before infection. The authors left the SARS-CoV-2 specificity of second-wave clones peaking on day 37 unconfirmed.

Trimming pared 7 bases from V and 4 bases from J, leaving 7 bases between. CDR3 length: 12 amino acids. TCRdb itself ran the 5' RACE reads through MiXCR, one entry per CDR3 protein. The data hold approximately 580,000 distinct CDR3 sequences, with roughly 22% observed a single time. The V and J genes are TRBV12-3 or TRBV12-4 and TRBJ2-2; D unresolved. The TCR was taken from an adult woman who had mild COVID-19 (a few samples of this study predate the infection). Cell type and time point are not known. The sample was PBMCs or a T cell subset sorted from them (not recorded which). CDR3 residues: CASTRATGELFF. CDR3 coding DNA: TGTGCCAGCACCCGAGCCACCGGGGAGCTGTTTTTT.